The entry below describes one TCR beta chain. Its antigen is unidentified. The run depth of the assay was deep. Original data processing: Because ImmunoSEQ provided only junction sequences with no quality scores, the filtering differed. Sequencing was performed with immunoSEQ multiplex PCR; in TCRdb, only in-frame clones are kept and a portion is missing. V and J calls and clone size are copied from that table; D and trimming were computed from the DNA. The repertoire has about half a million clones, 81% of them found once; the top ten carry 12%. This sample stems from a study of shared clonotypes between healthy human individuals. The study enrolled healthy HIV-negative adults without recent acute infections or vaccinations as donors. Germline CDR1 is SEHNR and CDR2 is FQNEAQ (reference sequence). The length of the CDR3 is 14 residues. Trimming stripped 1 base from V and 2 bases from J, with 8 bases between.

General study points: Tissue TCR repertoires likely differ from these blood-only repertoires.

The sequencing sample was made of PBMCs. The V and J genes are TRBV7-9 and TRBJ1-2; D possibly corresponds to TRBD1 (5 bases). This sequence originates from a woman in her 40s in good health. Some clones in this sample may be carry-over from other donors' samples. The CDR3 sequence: CASSLGDGNYGYTF. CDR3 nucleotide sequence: TGTGCCAGCAGCTTAGGGGACGGGAACTATGGCTACACCTTC.